This T cell receptor beta chain was obtained from a study of early stage breast cancer tumors. Study-wide results and limits: Functional markers like CD4, CD8 and FOXP3 were missed in bulk sequencing.

Each sample had two DNA replicates, 0.5 ug blood or about 1.5 ug tissue. Sequencing used immunoSEQ multiplex PCR; TCRdb keeps in-frame clones, though not all of them. The sample comprises 70,000 or so clones, over 80% of which are singletons, and about 4.5% rests with the top ten. With regard to this clone: Its antigen remains unknown.

The germline CDR1 and CDR2 sequences are SGDLS and YYNGEE. V was cut by 3 bases and J by 0 bases, with 12 bases left in between. This CDR3 comprises 16 residues. The receptor was derived from a person in their 40s with breast cancer. Sequences were obtained from blood. The rearrangement links TRBV9 to TRBJ1-4; D is unresolved. This chain's CDR3 is CASSAEQGATNEKLFF. The CDR3 region has the DNA TGTGCCAGCAGCGCCGAGCAAGGTGCAACTAATGAAAAACTGTTTTTT.